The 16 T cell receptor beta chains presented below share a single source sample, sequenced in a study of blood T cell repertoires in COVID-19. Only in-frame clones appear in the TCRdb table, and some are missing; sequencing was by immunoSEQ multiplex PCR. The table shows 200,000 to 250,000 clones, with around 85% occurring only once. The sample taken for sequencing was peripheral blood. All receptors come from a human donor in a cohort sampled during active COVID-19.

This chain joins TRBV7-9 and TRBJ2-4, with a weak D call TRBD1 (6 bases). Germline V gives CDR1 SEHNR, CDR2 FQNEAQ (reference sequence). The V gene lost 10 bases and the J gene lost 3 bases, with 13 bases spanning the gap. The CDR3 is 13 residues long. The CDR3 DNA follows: TGTGCCACCCACAGGGTCGGCAAAAACATTCAGTACTTC. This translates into CATHRVGKNIQYF.

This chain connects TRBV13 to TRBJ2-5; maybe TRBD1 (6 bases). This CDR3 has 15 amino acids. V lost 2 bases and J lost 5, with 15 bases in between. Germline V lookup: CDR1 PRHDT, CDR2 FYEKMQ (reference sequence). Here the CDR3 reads CASSLSRAGDETQYF. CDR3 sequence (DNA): TGTGCCAGCAGCTTAAGCAGGGCAGGGGACGAGACCCAGTACTTC.

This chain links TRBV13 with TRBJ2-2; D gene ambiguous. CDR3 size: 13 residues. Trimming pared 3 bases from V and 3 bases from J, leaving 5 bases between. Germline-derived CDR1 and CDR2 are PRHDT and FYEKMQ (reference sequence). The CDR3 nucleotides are TGTGCCAGCAGCTTCGTCTACACCGGGGAGCTGTTTTTT. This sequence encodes CASSFVYTGELFF. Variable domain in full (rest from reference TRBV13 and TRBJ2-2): AAGVIQSPRHLIKEKRETATLKCYPIPRHDTVYWYQQGPGQDPQFLISFYEKMQSDKGSIPDRFSAQQFSDYHSELNMSSLELGDSALYFCASSFVYTGELFFGEGSRLTVL.

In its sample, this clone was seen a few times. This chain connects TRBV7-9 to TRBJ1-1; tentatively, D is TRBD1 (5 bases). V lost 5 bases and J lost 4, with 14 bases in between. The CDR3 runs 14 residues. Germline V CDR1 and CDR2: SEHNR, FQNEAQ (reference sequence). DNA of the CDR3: TGTGCCAGCAGCCGGGACCTGGGAGGCACTGAAGCTTTCTTT. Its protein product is CASSRDLGGTEAFF.

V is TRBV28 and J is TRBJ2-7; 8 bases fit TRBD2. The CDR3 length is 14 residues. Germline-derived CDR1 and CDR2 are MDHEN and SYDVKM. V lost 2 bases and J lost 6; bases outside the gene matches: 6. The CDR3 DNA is TGTGCCAGCAGTTTAGCCGCGGGAGGCGCCGAGCAGTACTTC. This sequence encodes CASSLAAGGAEQYF.

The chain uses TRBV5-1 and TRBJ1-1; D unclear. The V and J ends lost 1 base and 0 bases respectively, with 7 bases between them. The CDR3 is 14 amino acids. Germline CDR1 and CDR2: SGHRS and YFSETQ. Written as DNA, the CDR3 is TGCGCCAGCAGCTTGTTTCAGATGAACACTGAAGCTTTCTTT. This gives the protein CASSLFQMNTEAFF. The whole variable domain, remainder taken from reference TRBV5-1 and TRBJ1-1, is KAGVTQTPRYLIKTRGQQVTLSCSPISGHRSVSWYQQTPGQGLQFLFEYFSETQRNKGNFPGRFSGRQFSNSRSEMNVSTLELGDSALYLCASSLFQMNTEAFFGQGTRLTVV.

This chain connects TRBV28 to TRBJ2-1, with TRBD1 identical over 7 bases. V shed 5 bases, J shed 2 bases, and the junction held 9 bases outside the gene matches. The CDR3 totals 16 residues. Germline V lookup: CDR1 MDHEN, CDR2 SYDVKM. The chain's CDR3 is CASSTYRGGTYNEQFF. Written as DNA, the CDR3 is TGTGCCAGCAGTACATACAGGGGTGGTACCTACAATGAGCAGTTCTTC.

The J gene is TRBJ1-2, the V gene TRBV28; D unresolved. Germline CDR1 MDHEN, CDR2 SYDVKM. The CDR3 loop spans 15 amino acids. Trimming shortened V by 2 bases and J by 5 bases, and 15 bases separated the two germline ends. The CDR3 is CASSLRATSPYGYTF. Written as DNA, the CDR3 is TGTGCCAGCAGTTTACGTGCGACATCCCCGTATGGCTACACCTTC.

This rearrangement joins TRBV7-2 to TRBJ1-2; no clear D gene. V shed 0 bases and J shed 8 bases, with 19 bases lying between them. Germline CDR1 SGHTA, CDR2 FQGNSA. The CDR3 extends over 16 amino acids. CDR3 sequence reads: CASSLALGGPTAGYTF. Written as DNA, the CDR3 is TGTGCCAGCAGCTTAGCGCTGGGAGGGCCTACCGCCGGCTACACCTTC. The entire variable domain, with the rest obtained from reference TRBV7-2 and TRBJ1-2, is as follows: GAGVSQSPSNKVTEKGKDVELRCDPISGHTALYWYRQSLGQGLEFLIYFQGNSAPDKSGLPSDRFSAERTGGSVSTLTIQRTQQEDSAVYLCASSLALGGPTAGYTFGSGTRLTVV.

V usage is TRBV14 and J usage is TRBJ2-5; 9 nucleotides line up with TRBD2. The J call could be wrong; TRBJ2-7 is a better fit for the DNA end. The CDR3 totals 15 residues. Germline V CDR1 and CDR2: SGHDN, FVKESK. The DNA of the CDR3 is TGTGCCAGCAGCCGCGGGTTAGCGGGAGTCCGCGAGCAGTACTTC. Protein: CASSRGLAGVREQYF.

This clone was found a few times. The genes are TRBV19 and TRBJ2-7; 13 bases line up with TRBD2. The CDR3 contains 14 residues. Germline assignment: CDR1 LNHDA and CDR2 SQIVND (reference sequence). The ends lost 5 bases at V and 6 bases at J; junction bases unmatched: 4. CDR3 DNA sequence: TGTGCCAGTAGTTCGGGACTAGCGGGATTCGAGCAGTACTTC. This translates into CASSSGLAGFEQYF.

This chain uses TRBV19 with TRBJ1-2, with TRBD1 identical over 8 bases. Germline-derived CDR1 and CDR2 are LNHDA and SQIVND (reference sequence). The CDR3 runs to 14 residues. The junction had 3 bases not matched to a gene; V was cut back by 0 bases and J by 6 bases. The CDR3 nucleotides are TGTGCCAGTAGTATAGACCCGGACAGGGATGGCTACACCTTC. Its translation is CASSIDPDRDGYTF. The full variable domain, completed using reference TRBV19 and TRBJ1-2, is DGGITQSPKYLFRKEGQNVTLSCEQNLNHDAMYWYRQDPGQGLRLIYYSQIVNDFQKGDIAEGYSVSREKKESFPLTVTSAQKNPTAFYLCASSIDPDRDGYTFGSGTRLTVV.

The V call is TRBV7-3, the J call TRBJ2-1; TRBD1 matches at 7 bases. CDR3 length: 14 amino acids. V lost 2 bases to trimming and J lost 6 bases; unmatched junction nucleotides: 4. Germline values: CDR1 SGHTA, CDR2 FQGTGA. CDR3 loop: CASSLGGQRNEQFF. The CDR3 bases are TGTGCCAGCAGCTTAGGGGGACAGCGCAATGAGCAGTTCTTC.

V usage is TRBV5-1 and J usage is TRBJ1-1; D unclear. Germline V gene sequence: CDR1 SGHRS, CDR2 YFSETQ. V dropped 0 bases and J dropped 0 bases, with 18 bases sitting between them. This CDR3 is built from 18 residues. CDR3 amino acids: CASSLGSGRGALNTEAFF. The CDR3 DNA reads TGCGCCAGCAGCTTGGGGTCCGGGAGAGGAGCCCTGAACACTGAAGCTTTCTTT.

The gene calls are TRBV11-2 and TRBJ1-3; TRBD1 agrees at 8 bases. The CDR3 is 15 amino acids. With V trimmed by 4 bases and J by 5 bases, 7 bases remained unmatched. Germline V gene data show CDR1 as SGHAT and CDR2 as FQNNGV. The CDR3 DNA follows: TGTGCCAGCAGCTGGGAGACAGGGGCGAGAAACACCATATATTTT. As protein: CASSWETGARNTIYF.

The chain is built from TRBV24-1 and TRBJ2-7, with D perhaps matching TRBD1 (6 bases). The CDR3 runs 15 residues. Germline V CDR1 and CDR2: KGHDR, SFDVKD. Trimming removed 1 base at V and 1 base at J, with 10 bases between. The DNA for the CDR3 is TGTGCCACCAGTGATTTTAGCAGGGGTTCCTACGAGCAGTACTTC. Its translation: CATSDFSRGSYEQYF.